This TCR beta chain is from a study of T cell changes during pregnancy in multiple sclerosis (dated by TCRdb to about 2019). Notes on the research overall: The study examined how the T cell repertoire changed over the course of pregnancy in women with multiple sclerosis.

This clone was detected only a few times. Which antigen it targets is not known. The record has no base qualities; no much larger clone is one base away. Libraries were built with the immunoSEQ multiplex PCR assay. This is the immuneACCESS table as TCRdb keeps it, with only in-frame sequences that have V and J called. A part of the clones is gone; compared with another copy, unresolved V genes explain less than half, and the rest is unexplained. This sample holds fewer than 45,000 clones; roughly 91% were observed only once. The top ten clones comprise approximately 5.8% of the sample. Including cysteine and phenylalanine, the CDR3 has 16 amino acids. Only CDR3 DNA is held: 48 bases, read in frame from base 1. Clipping removes 3 bases from V and 4 bases from J, with 4 as the unmatched junction base count. CDR1 and CDR2, per the germline V gene, are WSHSY and SAAADI.

The rearrangement joined TRBV10-2 to TRBJ2-1, with TRBD2 matching 12 junction bases. The receptor's source is a female donor in good health, enrolled as a control in a pregnancy study. Sequenced here: CD8+ T cells from peripheral blood mononuclear cells, sampled after pregnancy. The CDR3 reads CASSDTSGGRYNEQFF. The nucleotide sequence reads as follows: TGCGCCAGCAGTGATACTAGCGGGGGGCGTTACAATGAGCAGTTCTTC.